The TCR beta chain under discussion was sequenced for a study of beta chain features in type 1 diabetes. Across the study: Across all samples, roughly 100,000,000 sorted cells were examined. Whole-study findings and limits: People with Type 1 diabetes carried modestly yet significantly shorter TCRB CDR3s in all four CD4+ subsets. Reduced insertions and increased deletions marked VDJ junctions in type 1 diabetes patients.

Investigators reverse transcribed all isolated RNA, so they sequenced expressed TCRB transcripts. Profiling relied on immunoSEQ multiplex PCR, and the TCRdb table lists in-frame clones only, not all of them. The sample includes 600,000 or so clones, around an eighth of them seen just once. Points on this clone: The antigen remains unidentified.

Purity above 95% was achieved in all sorted populations. This CDR3 spans 14 amino acids. V lost 4 bases and J lost 5; bases outside the gene matches: 5. From germline, CDR1 is ENHRY and CDR2 SYGVKD. This TCR was recovered from a young man with type 1 diabetes. The sequenced sample was naive CD4+ T cells from blood. The chain employs TRBV10-3 and TRBJ1-5, with TRBD1 identical over 7 bases. The CDR3 here is CAISVNDRDQPQHF. The CDR3 DNA sequence: TGTGCCATCAGTGTGAACGACAGGGATCAGCCCCAGCATTTT.